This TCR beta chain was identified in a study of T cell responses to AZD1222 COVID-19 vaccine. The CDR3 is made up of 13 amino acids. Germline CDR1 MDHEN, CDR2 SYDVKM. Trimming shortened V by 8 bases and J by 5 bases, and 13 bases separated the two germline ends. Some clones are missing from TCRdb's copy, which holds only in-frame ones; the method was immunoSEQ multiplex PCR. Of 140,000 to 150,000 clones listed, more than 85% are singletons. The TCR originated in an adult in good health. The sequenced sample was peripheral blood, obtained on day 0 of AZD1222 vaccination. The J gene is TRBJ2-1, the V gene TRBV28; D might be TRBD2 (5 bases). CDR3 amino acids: CASGLAANNEQFF. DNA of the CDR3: TGTGCCAGCGGCCTAGCCGCAAACAATGAGCAGTTCTTC.